This passage covers 11 T cell receptor beta chains from one sample sequenced in a study of cytomegalovirus exposure and HLA in healthy donors. Here immunoSEQ multiplex PCR was the method, and the copy in TCRdb shows in-frame clones only, minus some. This table has 65,000 to 80,000 clones, approximately 94% appearing once. The specimen was PBMCs. These receptors originate from a woman younger than 35 in good health and CMV-seropositive.

In this sample, this clone turned up a few times. The J gene is TRBJ2-1, the V gene TRBV7-3; D is possibly TRBD1 (5 bases). CDR1 and CDR2 (germline): SGHTA, FQGTGA. V lost 3 bases to trimming and J lost 4 bases, with 7 bases between them. The CDR3 runs 13 residues. This CDR3 is CASSFRGYNEQFF. The CDR3 DNA reads as TGTGCCAGCAGCTTTAGGGGTTACAATGAGCAGTTCTTC.

The chain couples TRBV9 to TRBJ1-2; the D gene is possibly TRBD1 (5 bases). Germline V gene lookup returns CDR1 SGDLS and CDR2 YYNGEE. V was pared by 0 bases and J by 6 bases, with 15 bases between. The CDR3 is made up of 15 amino acids. Written as DNA, the CDR3 is TGTGCCAGCAGCGTAGAAGAGGGGTGGGAGGATGGCTACACCTTC. This gives the protein CASSVEEGWEDGYTF. The full variable domain, rest sourced from reference TRBV9 and TRBJ1-2, is DSGVTQTPKHLITATGQRVTLRCSPRSGDLSVYWYQQSLDQGLQFLIQYYNGEERAKGNILERFSAQQFPDLHSELNLSSLELGDSALYFCASSVEEGWEDGYTFGSGTRLTVV.

The chain joins TRBV29-1 to TRBJ1-2, with D possibly being TRBD1 (5 bases). Deletions cut 4 bases from V and 8 bases from J, with 14 bases between. The germline V gene encodes CDR1 SQVTM and CDR2 ANQGSEA. CDR3 size: 12 residues. The CDR3 sequence is CSVVKGGVGYTF. For the CDR3, the DNA is TGCAGCGTTGTAAAGGGAGGGGTGGGCTACACCTTC.

The chain couples TRBV25-1 to TRBJ1-1; possibly TRBD1 for D (5 bases). The V gene lost 6 bases and the J gene lost 10 bases, with 15 bases spanning the gap. This CDR3 has 12 amino acids. Germline V lookup: CDR1 MGHDK, CDR2 SYGVNS. CDR3 amino acids: CASSNQGLVAFF. The CDR3 nucleotides are TGTGCCAGCAGCAACCAGGGTTTGGTAGCTTTCTTT.

The rearrangement uses TRBV11-1 and TRBJ1-1, with 8 bases aligning to TRBD1. CDR1 and CDR2 (germline): SGHAT, FQDESV (reference sequence). This CDR3 comprises 15 residues. J was trimmed by 6 bases and V by 0 bases; bases with no gene match: 6. The CDR3 DNA reads TGTGCCAGCAGCTTAGCGCCGGGACAGGTCTCTGAAGCTTTCTTT. It encodes CASSLAPGQVSEAFF.

This chain uses TRBV11-2 with TRBJ1-3; 8 bases agree with TRBD1. Germline V lookup: CDR1 SGHAT, CDR2 FQNNGV. The CDR3 has 15 residues. After removal of 7 bases from V and 2 bases from J, the junction contained 7 bases not matched to a gene. The CDR3 DNA is TGTGCCAGCACCTTGGGCAGGGGGCCTGGAAACACCATATATTTT. Translating it yields CASTLGRGPGNTIYF.

The chain has TRBV18 and TRBJ2-7; tentative D call: TRBD1 (5 bases). CDR3 length equals 16 residues. Deletions cut 6 bases from V and 4 bases from J, with 22 bases between. The V gene's germline CDR1 is KGHSH and CDR2 LQKENI. The DNA of the CDR3 is TGTGCCAGCTCTGGAACGGAACAGGCGTTTTTATACGAGCAGTACTTC. Residues: CASSGTEQAFLYEQYF.

V gene TRBV5-6 combines with J gene TRBJ1-4; D might be TRBD1 (5 bases). Trimming removed 1 base from V and 8 bases from J, with 9 bases in between. The CDR3 spans 13 residues. The germline V gene encodes CDR1 SGHDT and CDR2 YYEEEE. The CDR3 DNA follows: TGTGCCAGCAGCTTGAGGCGGGGGGAAAAACTGTTTTTT. This codes for CASSLRRGEKLFF.

This chain joins TRBV28 and TRBJ1-5, with a tentative D call TRBD1 (5 bases). The CDR3 is made up of 13 amino acids. Germline assignment: CDR1 MDHEN and CDR2 SYDVKM. The germline V and J ends were trimmed by 4 bases and 11 bases, with 15 bases remaining between them. CDR3 sequence (DNA): TGTGCCAGCAGTTCGCCAGGCGGCAGGGCCCAGCATTTT. It specifies CASSSPGGRAQHF.

The V and J genes are TRBV7-6 and TRBJ1-1, with unresolved D. There are 13 residues in the CDR3. V dropped 2 bases and J dropped 2 bases, with 6 bases sitting between them. Per germline, CDR1 SGHVS and CDR2 FNYEAQ. CDR3 region: CASSLQENTEAFF. CDR3 nucleotides: TGTGCCAGCAGCTTACAGGAAAACACTGAAGCTTTCTTT.

The rearrangement links TRBV7-6 to TRBJ2-7; 7 bases align to TRBD1. The CDR3 is 15 amino acids. The germline gives CDR1 SGHVS, CDR2 FNYEAQ. Losses at the gene ends were 1 base for V and 6 bases for J; bases not matched to a gene: 9. CDR3 sequence reads: CASSLVGRTGTEQYF. In DNA, the CDR3 is TGTGCCAGCAGCTTAGTTGGTCGGACAGGTACCGAGCAGTACTTC.